This T cell receptor (beta chain) was sequenced in a study of T cell responses to AZD1222 COVID-19 vaccine. Trimming removed 4 bases at V and 4 bases at J, with 25 bases between. This CDR3 region has 18 residues. Germline lookup yields CDR1 KGHSH and CDR2 LQKENI. The table came from immunoSEQ multiplex PCR; TCRdb's copy has only in-frame clones and leaves some out. The sample consists of roughly 120,000 clones, about 90% of them appearing once. The specimen was peripheral blood, collected 28 days after the second AZD1222 dose. The TCR was taken from an adult who received the AZD1222 COVID-19 vaccine. This chain uses TRBV18 with TRBJ1-2; TRBD1 is a possible D gene (6 bases). CDR3 DNA: TGTGCCAGCTCACGCCTACCATCCTTACAGGGTGGGGGCTATGGCTACACCTTC. Amino acid sequence: CASSRLPSLQGGGYGYTF.